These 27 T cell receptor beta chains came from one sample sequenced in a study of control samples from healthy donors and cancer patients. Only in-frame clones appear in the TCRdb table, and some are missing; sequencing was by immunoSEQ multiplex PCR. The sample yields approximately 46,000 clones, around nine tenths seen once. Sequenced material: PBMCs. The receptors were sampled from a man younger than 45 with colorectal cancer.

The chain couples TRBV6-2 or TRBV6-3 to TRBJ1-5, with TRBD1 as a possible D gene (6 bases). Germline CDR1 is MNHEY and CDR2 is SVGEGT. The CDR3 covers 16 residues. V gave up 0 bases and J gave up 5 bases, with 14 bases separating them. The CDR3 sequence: CASSYSLPGADQPQHF. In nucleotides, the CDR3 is TGTGCCAGCAGTTACTCTCTCCCAGGGGCTGATCAGCCCCAGCATTTT.

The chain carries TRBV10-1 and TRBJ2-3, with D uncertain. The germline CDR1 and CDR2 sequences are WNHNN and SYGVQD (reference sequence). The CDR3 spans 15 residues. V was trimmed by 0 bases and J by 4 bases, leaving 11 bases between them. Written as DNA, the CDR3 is TGCGCCAGCAGTGAGTCGCAGAATTCGCCAGATACGCAGTATTTT. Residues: CASSESQNSPDTQYF.

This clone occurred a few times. The CDR3: CASSLVGRVETQYF. CDR3 DNA: TGTGCCAGCAGCTTAGTCGGCAGGGTGGAGACCCAGTACTTC. The J gene is TRBJ2-5, the V gene TRBV7-2; tentative D call: TRBD1 (5 bases). CDR3 length: 14 amino acids. Trimming shortened V by 1 base and J by 5 bases, and 11 bases separated the two germline ends. CDR1 SGHTA and CDR2 FQGNSA come from the germline V gene.

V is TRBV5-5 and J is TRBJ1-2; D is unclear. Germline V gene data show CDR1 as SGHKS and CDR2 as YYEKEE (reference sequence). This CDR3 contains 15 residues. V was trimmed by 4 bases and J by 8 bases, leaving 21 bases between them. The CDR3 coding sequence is TGTGCCAGCAGCCGTATACCCCGGGCCCCTGAAGGCTACACCTTC. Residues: CASSRIPRAPEGYTF.

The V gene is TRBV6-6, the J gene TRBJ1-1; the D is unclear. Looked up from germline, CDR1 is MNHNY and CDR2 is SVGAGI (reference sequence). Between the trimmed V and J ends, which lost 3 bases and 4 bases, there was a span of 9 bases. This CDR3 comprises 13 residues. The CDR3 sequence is CASSYSGSTEAFF. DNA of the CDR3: TGTGCCAGCAGTTATAGCGGTAGCACTGAAGCTTTCTTT.

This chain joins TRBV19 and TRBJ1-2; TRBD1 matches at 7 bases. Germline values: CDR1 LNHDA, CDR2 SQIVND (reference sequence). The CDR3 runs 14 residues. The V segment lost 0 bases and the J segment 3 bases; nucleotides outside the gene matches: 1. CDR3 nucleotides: TGTGCCAGTAGTATAGACGACAGGGACTATGGCTACACCTTC. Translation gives CASSIDDRDYGYTF. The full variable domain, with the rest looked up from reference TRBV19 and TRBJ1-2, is DGGITQSPKYLFRKEGQNVTLSCEQNLNHDAMYWYRQDPGQGLRLIYYSQIVNDFQKGDIAEGYSVSREKKESFPLTVTSAQKNPTAFYLCASSIDDRDYGYTFGSGTRLTVV.

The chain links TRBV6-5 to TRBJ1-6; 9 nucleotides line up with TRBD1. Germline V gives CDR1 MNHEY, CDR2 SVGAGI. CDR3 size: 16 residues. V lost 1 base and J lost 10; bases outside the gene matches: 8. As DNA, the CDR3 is TGTGCCAGCAGTTACTTCTCGGGACAGGGTGGATCACCCCTCCACTTT. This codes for CASSYFSGQGGSPLHF.

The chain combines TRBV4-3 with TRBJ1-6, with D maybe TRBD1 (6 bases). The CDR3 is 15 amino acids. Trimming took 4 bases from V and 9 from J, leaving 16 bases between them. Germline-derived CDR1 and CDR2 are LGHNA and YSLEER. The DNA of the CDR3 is TGCGCCAGCAGCCTATCGTTGCAGGGGAGTTCACCCCTCCACTTT. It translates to CASSLSLQGSSPLHF.

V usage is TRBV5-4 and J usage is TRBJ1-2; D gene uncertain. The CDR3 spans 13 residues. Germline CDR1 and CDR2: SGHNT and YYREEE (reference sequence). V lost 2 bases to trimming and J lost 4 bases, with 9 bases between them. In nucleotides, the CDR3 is TGTGCCAGCAGCTTCCCCTCAACCTATGGCTACACCTTC. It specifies CASSFPSTYGYTF. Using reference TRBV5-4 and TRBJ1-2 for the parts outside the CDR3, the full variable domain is ETGVTQSPTHLIKTRGQQVTLRCSSQSGHNTVSWYQQALGQGPQFIFQYYREEENGRGNFPPRFSGLQFPNYSSELNVNALELDDSALYLCASSFPSTYGYTFGSGTRLTVV.

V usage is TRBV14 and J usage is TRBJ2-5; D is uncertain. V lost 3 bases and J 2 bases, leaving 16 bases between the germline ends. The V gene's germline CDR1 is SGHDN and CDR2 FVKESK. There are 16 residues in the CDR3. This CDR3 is CASSQLTGSIQETQYF. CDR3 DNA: TGTGCCAGCAGCCAGTTGACTGGCAGCATTCAAGAGACCCAGTACTTC.

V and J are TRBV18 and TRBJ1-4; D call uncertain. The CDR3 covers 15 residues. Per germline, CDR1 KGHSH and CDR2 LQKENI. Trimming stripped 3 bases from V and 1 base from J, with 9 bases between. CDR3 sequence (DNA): TGTGCCAGCTCACCGGCGGTGGGAACTAATGAAAAACTGTTTTTT. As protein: CASSPAVGTNEKLFF.

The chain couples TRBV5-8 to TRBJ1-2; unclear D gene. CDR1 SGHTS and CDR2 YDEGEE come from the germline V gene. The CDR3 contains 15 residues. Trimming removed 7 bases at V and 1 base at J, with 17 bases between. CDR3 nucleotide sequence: TGTGCCAGCCGTGGAGCCCACACCGGTAACTATGGCTACACCTTC. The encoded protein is CASRGAHTGNYGYTF.

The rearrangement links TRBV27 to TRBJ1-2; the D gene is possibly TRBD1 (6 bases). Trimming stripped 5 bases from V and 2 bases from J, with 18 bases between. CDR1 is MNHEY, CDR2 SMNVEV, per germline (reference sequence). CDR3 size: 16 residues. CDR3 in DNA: TGTGCCAGCAGTCCTCTGTTGACAGACAGGAACTATGGCTACACCTTC. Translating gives CASSPLLTDRNYGYTF.

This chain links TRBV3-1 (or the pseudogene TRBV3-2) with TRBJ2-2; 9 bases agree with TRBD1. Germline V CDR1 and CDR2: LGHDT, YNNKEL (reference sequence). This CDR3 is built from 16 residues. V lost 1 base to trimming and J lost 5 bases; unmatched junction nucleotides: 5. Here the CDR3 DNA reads TGTGCCAGCAGCCAAGCGAGACAGGGGGTGACCGGGGAGCTGTTTTTT. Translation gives CASSQARQGVTGELFF.

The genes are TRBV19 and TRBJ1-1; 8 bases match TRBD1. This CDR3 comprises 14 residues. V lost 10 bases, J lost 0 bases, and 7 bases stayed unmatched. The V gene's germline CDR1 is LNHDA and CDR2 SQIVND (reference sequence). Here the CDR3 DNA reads TGTGCCACTGCCCTGGGACAGGTGAACACTGAAGCTTTCTTT. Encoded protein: CATALGQVNTEAFF.

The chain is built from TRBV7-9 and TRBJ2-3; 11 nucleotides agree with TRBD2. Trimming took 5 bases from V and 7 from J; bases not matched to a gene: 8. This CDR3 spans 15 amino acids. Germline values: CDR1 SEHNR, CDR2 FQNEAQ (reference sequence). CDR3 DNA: TGTGCCAGCAGCCCAATACTAGCGGGGGAGTATACGCAGTATTTT. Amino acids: CASSPILAGEYTQYF.

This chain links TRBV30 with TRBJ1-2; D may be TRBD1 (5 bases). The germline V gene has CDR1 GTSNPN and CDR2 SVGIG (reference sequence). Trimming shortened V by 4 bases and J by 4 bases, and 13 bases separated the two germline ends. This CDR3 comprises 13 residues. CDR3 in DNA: TGTGCCTGGACGAGTACAGGCACCTATGGCTACACCTTC. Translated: CAWTSTGTYGYTF. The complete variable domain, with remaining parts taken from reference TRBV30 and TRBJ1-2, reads SQTIHQWPATLVQPVGSPLSLECTVEGTSNPNLYWYRQAAGRGLQLLFYSVGIGQISSEVPQNLSASRPQDRQFILSSKKLLLSDSGFYLCAWTSTGTYGYTFGSGTRLTVV.

For the CDR3, the DNA is TGTGCCAGTATTTTGAGTGGGGAATACTCTGGGGCCAACGTCCTGACTTTC. Protein sequence: CASILSGEYSGANVLTF. The genes are TRBV19 and TRBJ2-6, with D uncertain. The CDR3 spans 17 residues. Trimming took off 7 bases at V and 0 bases at J, with 16 bases between the two ends. Germline assignment: CDR1 LNHDA and CDR2 SQIVND (reference sequence). The whole variable domain, filled in from reference TRBV19 and TRBJ2-6, reads DGGITQSPKYLFRKEGQNVTLSCEQNLNHDAMYWYRQDPGQGLRLIYYSQIVNDFQKGDIAEGYSVSREKKESFPLTVTSAQKNPTAFYLCASILSGEYSGANVLTFGAGSRLTVL.

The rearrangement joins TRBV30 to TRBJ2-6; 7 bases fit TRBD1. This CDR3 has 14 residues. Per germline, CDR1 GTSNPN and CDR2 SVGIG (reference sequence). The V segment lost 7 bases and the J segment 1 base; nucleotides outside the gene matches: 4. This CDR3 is CASMTGSGANVLTF. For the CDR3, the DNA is TGTGCCTCTATGACAGGGTCTGGGGCCAACGTCCTGACTTTC.

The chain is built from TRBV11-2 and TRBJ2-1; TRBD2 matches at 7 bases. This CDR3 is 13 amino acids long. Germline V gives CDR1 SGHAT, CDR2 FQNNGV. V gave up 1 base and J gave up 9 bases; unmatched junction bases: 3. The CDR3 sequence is CASSLAGGGEQFF. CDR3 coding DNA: TGTGCCAGCAGCTTAGCGGGGGGAGGTGAGCAGTTCTTC.

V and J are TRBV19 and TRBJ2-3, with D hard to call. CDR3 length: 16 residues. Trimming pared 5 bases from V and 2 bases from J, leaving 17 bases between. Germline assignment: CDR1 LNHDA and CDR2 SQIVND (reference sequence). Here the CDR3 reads CASSESVSSPTDTQYF. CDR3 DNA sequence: TGTGCCAGTAGTGAATCCGTTAGTTCTCCCACAGATACGCAGTATTTT.

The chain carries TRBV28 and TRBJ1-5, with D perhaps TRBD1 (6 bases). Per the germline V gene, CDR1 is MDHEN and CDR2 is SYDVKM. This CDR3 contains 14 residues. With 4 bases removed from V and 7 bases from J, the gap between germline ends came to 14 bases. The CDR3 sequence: CASSSRTGWQPQHF. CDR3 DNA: TGTGCCAGCAGTTCTCGTACAGGGTGGCAGCCCCAGCATTTT.

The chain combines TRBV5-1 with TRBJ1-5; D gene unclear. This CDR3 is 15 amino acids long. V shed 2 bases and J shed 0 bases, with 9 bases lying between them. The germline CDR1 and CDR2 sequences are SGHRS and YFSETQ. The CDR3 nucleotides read TGCGCCAGCAGCTTAGAGGGCTATAGCAATCAGCCCCAGCATTTT. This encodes CASSLEGYSNQPQHF.

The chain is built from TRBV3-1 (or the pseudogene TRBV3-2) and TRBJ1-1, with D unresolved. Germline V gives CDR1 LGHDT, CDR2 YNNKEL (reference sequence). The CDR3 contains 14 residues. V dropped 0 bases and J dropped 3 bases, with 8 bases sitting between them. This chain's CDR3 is CASSQELTHTEAFF. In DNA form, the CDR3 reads TGTGCCAGCAGCCAAGAGTTGACCCACACTGAAGCTTTCTTT.

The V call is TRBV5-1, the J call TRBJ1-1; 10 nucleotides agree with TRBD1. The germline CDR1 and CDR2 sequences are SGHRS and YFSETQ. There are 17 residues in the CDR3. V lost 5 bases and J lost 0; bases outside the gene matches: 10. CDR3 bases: TGCGCCAGCAGATCCCCCGGGACAGGGGCGATGAACACTGAAGCTTTCTTT. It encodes CASRSPGTGAMNTEAFF.

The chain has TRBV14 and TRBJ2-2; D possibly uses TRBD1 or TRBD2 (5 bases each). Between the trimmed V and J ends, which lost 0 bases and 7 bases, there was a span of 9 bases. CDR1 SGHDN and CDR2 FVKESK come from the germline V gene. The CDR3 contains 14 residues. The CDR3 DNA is TGTGCCAGCAGCCAAGAATGGGGGATCGGGGAGCTGTTTTTT. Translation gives CASSQEWGIGELFF.

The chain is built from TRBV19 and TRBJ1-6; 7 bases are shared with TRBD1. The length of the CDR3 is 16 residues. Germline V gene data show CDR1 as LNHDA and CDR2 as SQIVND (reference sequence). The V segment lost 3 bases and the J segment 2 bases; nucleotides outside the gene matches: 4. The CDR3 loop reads CASSITGAAYNSPLHF. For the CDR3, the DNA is TGTGCCAGTAGTATCACAGGGGCGGCCTATAATTCACCCCTCCACTTT.